This passage covers 19 T cell receptor beta chains from one sample sequenced in a study of post-analysis software for immune sequencing data. Study-level results: Controls had lower frequencies than patients of four or five TRBV segments, which included TRBV5-6, TRBV5-1 and TRBV20-1.

What these receptors recognize is not known. Libraries were made from TCR beta cDNA, and they carried unique molecular identifiers. TCRdb analysed the PCR reads with MiXCR anew, one entry per CDR3 protein. The data hold 380,000 or so distinct CDR3 sequences, with about a third observed a single time. Sequenced: blood. The receptor source for this set is a girl between 5 and 17 years old with multiple sclerosis.

The genes are TRBV7-9 and TRBJ1-4; D uncertain. In germline, CDR1 is SEHNR, CDR2 FQNEAQ (reference sequence). V was cut by 1 base and J by 8 bases, with 17 bases left in between. CDR3 length: 16 amino acids. CDR3 sequence (DNA): TGTGCCAGCAGCTTAGAACACTCCCGCAACCCAGAAAAACTGTTTTTT. This gives the protein CASSLEHSRNPEKLFF.

This chain connects TRBV5-1 to TRBJ2-7, with 7 bases fitting TRBD2. Unmatched junction bases numbered 13, after V lost 4 bases and J lost 0 bases. Germline CDR1 SGHRS, CDR2 YFSETQ. This CDR3 comprises 17 residues. CDR3 nucleotide sequence: TGCGCCAGCAGCCCACGGGGGGAGCCTCGGGGCTCCTACGAGCAGTACTTC. It is translated as CASSPRGEPRGSYEQYF.

This clonotype was detected only a few times. This rearrangement joins TRBV12-3 or TRBV12-4 to TRBJ2-1; 12 bases match TRBD2. The CDR3 covers 19 residues. V lost 5 bases, J lost 5 bases, and 16 bases stayed unmatched. The CDR3 loop reads CASSLYSRLAGDSDNEQFF. CDR3 DNA sequence: TGTGCCAGCAGTCTCTATTCGAGACTAGCGGGGGACTCAGACAATGAGCAGTTCTTC.

This sequence joins TRBV10-3 and TRBJ2-4, with 7 bases aligning to TRBD1. TRBJ2-7 matches the DNA end more closely, so the J call is doubtful. The CDR3 has 11 residues. The V gene's germline CDR1 is ENHRY and CDR2 SYGVKD. The CDR3 is CATGQANEQYF. CDR3 nucleotides: TGTGCCACCGGACAGGCCAACGAGCAGTACTTC.

V is TRBV21-1 and J is TRBJ2-7; the table's TRBD1 call for D was not verified on the DNA. TRBV21-1 is annotated as a pseudogene. The length of the CDR3 is 17 residues. The CDR3 loop is CASSKEVTGDRTYEQYF. The CDR3 nucleotides are TGCGCCAGCAGCAAAGAAGTTACGGGGGACAGAACCTACGAGCAGTACTTC.

Notes on this clonotype: Sequence at one end of the junction differs from germline and may be a read error. The chain combines TRBV15 with TRBJ2-1; 13 positions agree with TRBD2. From germline, CDR1 is LNHNV and CDR2 YYDKDF (reference sequence). The CDR3 loop spans 15 amino acids. This chain's CDR3 is CATRELAGGYNEQFF. CDR3 nucleotide sequence: TGCGCCACCAGGGAACTAGCGGGGGGGTACAATGAGCAGTTCTTC.

V gene TRBV7-9 combines with J gene TRBJ2-7, with D possibly matching TRBD1 (5 bases). The germline V gene encodes CDR1 SEHNR and CDR2 FQNEAQ (reference sequence). Deletions cut 3 bases from V and 2 bases from J, with 11 bases between. This CDR3 has 14 residues. The CDR3, as DNA: TGTGCCAGCAGCTTGATAGGGGAACCCTACGAGCAGTACTTC. Protein sequence: CASSLIGEPYEQYF.

This chain joins TRBV9 and TRBJ1-4; D uncertain. Germline lookup yields CDR1 SGDLS and CDR2 YYNGEE. The V gene lost 4 bases and the J gene lost 0 bases, with 16 bases spanning the gap. The CDR3 length is 17 residues. CDR3 protein: CASSLSVDDATNEKLFF. CDR3 in DNA: TGTGCCAGCAGCCTATCCGTCGACGATGCAACTAATGAAAAACTGTTTTTT.

Remarks on this clonotype: This may arise from a read error, as a much more abundant clone is one base away. V and J are TRBV2 and TRBJ2-2, with D uncertain. CDR1 SNHLY and CDR2 FYNNEI come from the germline V gene. The CDR3 contains 12 residues. As DNA, the CDR3 is TGTGCCGGCAGTGAAATCCCCGGGGAGCTGTTTTTT. Its translation: CAGSEIPGELFF. The full variable domain, with the rest looked up from reference TRBV2 and TRBJ2-2, is EPEVTQTPSHQVTQMGQEVILRCVPISNHLYFYWYRQILGQKVEFLVSFYNNEISEKSEIFDDQFSVERPDGSNFTLKIRSTKLEDSAMYFCAGSEIPGELFFGEGSRLTVL.

This sequence joins TRBV6-1 and TRBJ2-3, with D perhaps being TRBD1 or TRBD2 (5 bases each). Trimming left V 4 bases short and J 5 bases short, with 16 bases between. The CDR3 contains 15 residues. CDR1 is MNHNS and CDR2 is SASEGT in the germline V gene. The CDR3 DNA reads TGTGCCAGCAGTGGACACCGGGACCCCGTAGATACGCAGTATTTT. This translates into CASSGHRDPVDTQYF.

About this clonotype: Compared with germline, one end of the junction differs, possibly owing to a read error. This chain joins TRBV24-1 and TRBJ2-1; TRBD2 matches at 7 bases. CDR3 length equals 15 residues. Germline V gene data show CDR1 as KGHDR and CDR2 as SFDVKD. CDR3 sequence (DNA): TGTGCCACCAGTGACCTAGCGGCCTCCCACAATGAGCAGTTCTTC. This encodes CATSDLAASHNEQFF.

Details on this clonotype: Mismatch with germline at one junction end may stem from a read error. The chain carries TRBV7-9 and TRBJ2-1; D call uncertain. In germline, CDR1 is SEHNR, CDR2 FQNEAQ (reference sequence). The CDR3 is 13 residues long. CDR3 in DNA: TGTGCCAGCAGCGCCGCAGGTTACAATGAGCAGTTTTTC. Translating it yields CASSAAGYNEQFF. Drawing the rest from reference TRBV7-9 and TRBJ2-1, the complete variable domain is DTGVSQNPRHKITKRGQNVTFRCDPISEHNRLYWYRQTLGQGPEFLTYFQNEAQLEKSRLLSDRFSAERPKGSFSTLEIQRTEQGDSAMYLCASSAAGYNEQFFGPGTRLTVL.

The chain uses TRBV12-3 or TRBV12-4 and TRBJ2-1; possible D gene TRBD1, 6 bases. The ends were cut back, 3 bases at V and 7 bases at J, with 10 bases in the middle. The length of the CDR3 is 13 residues. The CDR3 is CASSFPQGNEQFF. Written as DNA, the CDR3 is TGTGCCAGCAGTTTCCCCCAGGGGAATGAGCAGTTCTTC.

The chain links TRBV12-3 or TRBV12-4 to TRBJ2-3; either TRBD1 or TRBD2 may fit D (5 bases each). With 7 bases removed from V and 2 bases from J, the gap between germline ends came to 16 bases. This CDR3 region has 15 residues. CDR3 region: CASTRGPGITDTQYF. The CDR3 coding sequence is TGTGCCAGCACCCGGGGCCCCGGGATCACAGATACGCAGTATTTT.

The chain employs TRBV11-2 and TRBJ2-3, with D possibly being TRBD1 (5 bases). Germline V lookup: CDR1 SGHAT, CDR2 FQNNGV. CDR3 length equals 15 residues. Trimming pared 6 bases from V and 2 bases from J, leaving 15 bases between. The CDR3 sequence is CASRGIRGNTDTQYF. DNA for the CDR3: TGTGCCAGCAGGGGGATAAGGGGTAACACAGATACGCAGTATTTT.

V is TRBV5-1 and J is TRBJ1-1, with 7 bases matching TRBD1. Germline CDR1 SGHRS, CDR2 YFSETQ. This CDR3 is built from 13 residues. The ends lost 4 bases at V and 7 bases at J; junction bases unmatched: 7. CDR3 in amino acids: CASSVTGEYEAFF. The CDR3 DNA follows: TGCGCCAGCAGCGTAACAGGGGAGTATGAAGCTTTCTTT.

The chain has TRBV20-1 and TRBJ1-4; no definite D call. From germline, CDR1 is DFQATT and CDR2 SNEGSKA (reference sequence). V was shortened by 0 bases and J by 0 bases, with 8 bases between the two germline ends. The CDR3 runs 15 residues. CDR3 DNA: TGCAGTGCTAGAGATGAGGCAGCAACTAATGAAAAACTGTTTTTT. Amino acid sequence: CSARDEAATNEKLFF.

This clonotype was counted between two and nine times. The V and J genes are TRBV11-2 and TRBJ1-2, with D hard to call. V lost 4 bases to trimming and J lost 2 bases, with 17 bases between them. Germline-derived CDR1 and CDR2 are SGHAT and FQNNGV. This CDR3 is built from 16 residues. CDR3 protein: CASSSLVKFTNYGYTF. The CDR3 region has the DNA TGTGCCAGCAGCTCCCTCGTTAAGTTCACCAACTATGGCTACACCTTC.

This clonotype was counted between two and nine times. The J gene is TRBJ2-1, the V gene TRBV2, with D perhaps matching TRBD2 (6 bases). Germline V gives CDR1 SNHLY, CDR2 FYNNEI. With 11 bases removed from V and 7 bases from J, the gap between germline ends came to 12 bases. The CDR3 is 11 amino acids. This CDR3 reads CASPEGNEQFF. The CDR3 DNA reads TGTGCCTCCCCGGAGGGTAATGAGCAGTTCTTC. Full variable domain (remainder filled in from reference TRBV2 and TRBJ2-1): EPEVTQTPSHQVTQMGQEVILRCVPISNHLYFYWYRQILGQKVEFLVSFYNNEISEKSEIFDDQFSVERPDGSNFTLKIRSTKLEDSAMYFCASPEGNEQFFGPGTRLTVL.